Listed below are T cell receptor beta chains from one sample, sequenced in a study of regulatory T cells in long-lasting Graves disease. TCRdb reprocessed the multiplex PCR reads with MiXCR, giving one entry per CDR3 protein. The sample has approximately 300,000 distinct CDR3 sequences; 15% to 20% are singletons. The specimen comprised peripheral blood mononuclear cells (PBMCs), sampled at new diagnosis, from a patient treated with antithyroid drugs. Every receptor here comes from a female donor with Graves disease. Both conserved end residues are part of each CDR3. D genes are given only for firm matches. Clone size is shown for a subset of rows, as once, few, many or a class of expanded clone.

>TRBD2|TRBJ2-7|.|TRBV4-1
TGCGCCAGCAGCCAAGCCTGGACTAGCGGGAGTGACGAGCAGTACTTC
CASSQAWTSGSDEQYF
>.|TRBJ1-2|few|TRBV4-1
TGCGCCAGCAGCCAAGATGATGGGGTGCACGGCTACACCTTC
CASSQDDGVHGYTF
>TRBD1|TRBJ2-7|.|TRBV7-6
TGTGCCAGCAGGGGGACAGGGGGCACCGAGCAGTACTTC
CASRGTGGTEQYF
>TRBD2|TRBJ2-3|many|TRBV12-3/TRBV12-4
TGTGCCAGCAGTTTTACACTAGCGGGATTTCCCGCAGATACGCAGTATTTT
CASSFTLAGFPADTQYF
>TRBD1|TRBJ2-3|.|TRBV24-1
TGTGCCACCAGTGACCCTCGGGACAGGGGGTGGTCAGATACGCAGTATTTT
CATSDPRDRGWSDTQYF
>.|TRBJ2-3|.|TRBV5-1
TGCGCCAGCAGAGGTTATGGCACAGATACGCAGTATTTT
CASRGYGTDTQYF
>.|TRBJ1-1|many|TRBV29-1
TGCAGCGCCCTGGGGGCACTTGAAGCTTTCTTT
CSALGALEAFF
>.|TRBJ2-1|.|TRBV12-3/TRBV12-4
TGTGCCAGCAGCGCGTCGTGGGTCGGCCTGGTCTTC
CASSASWVGLVF
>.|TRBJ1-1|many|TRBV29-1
TGCAGCGTTGGGAGGGCGCCTAACACTGAAGCTTTCTTT
CSVGRAPNTEAFF
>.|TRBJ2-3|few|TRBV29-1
TGCAGCGTTGTGGACGGTGCAGATACGCAGTATTTT
CSVVDGADTQYF
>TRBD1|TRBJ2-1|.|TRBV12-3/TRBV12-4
TGTGCCAGCAGTCCGCGACAGGGCGAAGGATACAATGAGCAGTTCTTC
CASSPRQGEGYNEQFF
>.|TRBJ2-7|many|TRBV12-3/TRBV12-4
TGTGCCAGCAGTTATTCACGCGGGGTCTCCTACGAGCAGTACTTC
CASSYSRGVSYEQYF
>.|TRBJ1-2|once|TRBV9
TGTGCCAGCAGCGTAGCGAGGGGAGGAGACTATGGCTACACCTTC
CASSVARGGDYGYTF
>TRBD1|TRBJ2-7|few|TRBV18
TGTGCCAGCTCAACCTTCGGGACAGAGACCTACGAGCAGTACTTC
CASSTFGTETYEQYF
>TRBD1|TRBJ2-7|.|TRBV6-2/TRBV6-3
TGTGCCAGCAGTTACCTTGGACAGGGGGCGCGGCACGAGCAGCACTTC
CASSYLGQGARHEQHF
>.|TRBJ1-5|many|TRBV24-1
TGTGCCACCAGTGACCGGCGCGGACAGAAAAATCAGCCCCAGCATTTT
CATSDRRGQKNQPQHF
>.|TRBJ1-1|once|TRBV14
TGTGCCAGCAGCCAACTCGGGGGCTCTGAAGCTTTCTTT
CASSQLGGSEAFF
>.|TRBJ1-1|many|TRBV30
TGTGCCTGGATTAGCACTGAAGCTTTCTTT
CAWISTEAFF
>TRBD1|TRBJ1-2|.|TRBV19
TGTGCCAGTAGTACCCCTCCACAGGGGAAAAGGGGCTACACCTTC
CASSTPPQGKRGYTF
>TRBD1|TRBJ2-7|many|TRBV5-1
TGCGCCAGCAGCTCGACTGGACAGGCCTCGTACGAGCAGTACTTC
CASSSTGQASYEQYF
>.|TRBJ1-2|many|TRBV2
TGTGCCAGCAGTGAAGCCCACGGGGGGAGGGCCTATGGCTACACCTTC
CASSEAHGGRAYGYTF
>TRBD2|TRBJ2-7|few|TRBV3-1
TGTGCCAGCAGCCGAGCCTCACTAGCGGGGCTATACGAGCAGTACTTC
CASSRASLAGLYEQYF